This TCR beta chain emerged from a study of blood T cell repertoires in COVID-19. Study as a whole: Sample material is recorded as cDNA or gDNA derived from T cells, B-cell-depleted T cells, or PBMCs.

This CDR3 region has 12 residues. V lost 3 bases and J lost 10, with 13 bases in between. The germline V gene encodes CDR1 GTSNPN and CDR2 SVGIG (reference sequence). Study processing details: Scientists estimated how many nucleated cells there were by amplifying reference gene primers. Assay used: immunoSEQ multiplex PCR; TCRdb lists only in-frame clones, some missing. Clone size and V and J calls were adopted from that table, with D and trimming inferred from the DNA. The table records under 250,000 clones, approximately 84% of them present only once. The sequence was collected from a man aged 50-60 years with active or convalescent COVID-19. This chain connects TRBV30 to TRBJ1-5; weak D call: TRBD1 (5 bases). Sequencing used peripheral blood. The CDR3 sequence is CAWSLGTEPQHF. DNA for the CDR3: TGTGCCTGGAGCCTCGGGACTGAACCCCAGCATTTT.